This record looks at one T cell receptor (beta chain) sequence and its context. The data were taken from a study of blood T cell repertoires in COVID-19. The CDR3 totals 16 residues. Trimming removed 1 base from V and 2 bases from J, with 12 bases in between. Germline CDR1 and CDR2: LGHDT and YNNKEL (reference sequence). Method: immunoSEQ multiplex PCR; TCRdb's copy keeps in-frame clones and lacks some. This sample yields about 99,000 clones, of which less than 90% are seen a single time; about 2% belongs to the top ten. The sequence was collected from a man between 70 and 80 years old with active or convalescent COVID-19. Source material: peripheral blood. The chain recombines TRBV3-1 (or the pseudogene TRBV3-2) with TRBJ1-3; D is ambiguous. The DNA of the CDR3 is TGTGCCAGCAGCCAAGCCGGTTTTTTGGCTGGAAACACCATATATTTT. Translating gives CASSQAGFLAGNTIYF.